This TCR beta chain stems from a study of T cell responses to AZD1222 COVID-19 vaccine. Turning to this clone: Antigen unknown.

Germline V gene lookup returns CDR1 MNHEY and CDR2 SVGAGI. This CDR3 contains 13 residues. Trimming cost V 8 bases and J 2 bases, with 13 bases left between them. General study results and limits: Breadth and depth of Spike-specific TCRs rose after two AZD1222 doses.

Here immunoSEQ multiplex PCR was the method, and the copy in TCRdb shows in-frame clones only, minus some. There are about 120,000 clones in the sample; more than 75% occur only once, and less than 4% lies in the top ten. This chain connects TRBV6-5 to TRBJ2-7; possibly TRBD2 for D (5 bases). Sample: peripheral blood, taken on day 0 of AZD1222 vaccination. The TCR originated in an adult in good health. For the CDR3, the DNA is TGTGCCAGCGGCTGGACTCGCGCCTACGAGCAGTACTTC. Translated, it gives CASGWTRAYEQYF.